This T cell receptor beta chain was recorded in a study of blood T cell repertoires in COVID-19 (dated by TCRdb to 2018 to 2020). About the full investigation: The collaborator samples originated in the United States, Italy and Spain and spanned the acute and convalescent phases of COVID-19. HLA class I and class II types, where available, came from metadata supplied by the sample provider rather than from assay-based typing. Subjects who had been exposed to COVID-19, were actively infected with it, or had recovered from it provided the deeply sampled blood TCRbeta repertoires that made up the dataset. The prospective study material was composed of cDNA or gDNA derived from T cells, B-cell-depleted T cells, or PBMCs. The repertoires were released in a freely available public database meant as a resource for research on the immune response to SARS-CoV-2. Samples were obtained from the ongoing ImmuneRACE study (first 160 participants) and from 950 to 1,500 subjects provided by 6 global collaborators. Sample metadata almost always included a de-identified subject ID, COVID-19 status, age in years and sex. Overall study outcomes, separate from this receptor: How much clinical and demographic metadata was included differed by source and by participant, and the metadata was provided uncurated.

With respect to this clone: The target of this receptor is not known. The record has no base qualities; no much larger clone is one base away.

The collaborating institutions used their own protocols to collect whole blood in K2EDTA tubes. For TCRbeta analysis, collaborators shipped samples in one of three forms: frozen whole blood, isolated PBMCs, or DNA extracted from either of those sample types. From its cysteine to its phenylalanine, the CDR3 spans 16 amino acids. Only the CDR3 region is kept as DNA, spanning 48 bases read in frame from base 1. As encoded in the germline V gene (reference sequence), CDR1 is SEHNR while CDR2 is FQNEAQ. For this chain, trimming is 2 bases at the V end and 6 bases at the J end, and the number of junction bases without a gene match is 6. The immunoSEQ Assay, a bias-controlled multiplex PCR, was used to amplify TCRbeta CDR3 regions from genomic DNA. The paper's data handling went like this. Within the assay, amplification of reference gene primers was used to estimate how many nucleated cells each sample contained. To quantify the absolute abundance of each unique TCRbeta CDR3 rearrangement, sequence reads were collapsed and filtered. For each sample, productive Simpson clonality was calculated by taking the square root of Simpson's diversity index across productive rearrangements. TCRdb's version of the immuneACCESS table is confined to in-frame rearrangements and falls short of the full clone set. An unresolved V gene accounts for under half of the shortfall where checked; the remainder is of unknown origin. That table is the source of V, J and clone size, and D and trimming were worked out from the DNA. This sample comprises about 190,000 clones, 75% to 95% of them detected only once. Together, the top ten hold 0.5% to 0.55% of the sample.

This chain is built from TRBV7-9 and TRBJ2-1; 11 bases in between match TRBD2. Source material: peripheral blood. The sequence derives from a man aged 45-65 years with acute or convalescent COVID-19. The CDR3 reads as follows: CASSLREGLAANEQFF. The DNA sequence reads TGTGCCAGCAGCTTAAGGGAGGGACTAGCGGCCAATGAGCAGTTCTTC. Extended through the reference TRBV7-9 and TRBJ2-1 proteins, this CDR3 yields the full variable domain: DTGVSQNPRHKITKRGQNVTFRCDPISEHNRLYWYRQTLGQGPEFLTYFQNEAQLEKSRLLSDRFSAERPKGSFSTLEIQRTEQGDSAMYLCASSLREGLAANEQFFGPGTRLTVL.